These T cell receptor beta chains were read from a single sample in a study of blood T cells in healthy people across ages. TCRdb passed the 5' RACE reads through MiXCR, listing each CDR3 protein once. Among about 1.6 million distinct CDR3 sequences listed, around 35% were seen once. Sequences were obtained from blood. These receptors all come from a woman aged 25-40 years in good health. The conserved cysteine and the conserved F or W are not part of the CDR3 here. Where a row states a size, it is once, few, many or the class of an expanded clone; other rows omit it.

clone size	V gene	CDR3 protein
-	TRBV15	ATSRDKIRGGFTDTQY
once	TRBV7-9	ASSFSWRAYNEQF
-	TRBV19	ASTPGTGNHNEQF
few	TRBV6-1	ASRERPAEADGYT
-	TRBV6-1	ASTLKRRDNYGYT
-	TRBV7-9	ASSPAGRGGTYYGYT
-	TRBV24-1	ATSDPGVGTDTQY
-	TRBV6-4	ASSEIVNTGELF
few	TRBV4-2	ASSQEDRQDTEAF
-	TRBV20-1	SVSGSGNAEAF
few	TRBV27	ASSLSMEYGYT
-	TRBV20-1	SARATTGSNSPLH
-	TRBV12-3/TRBV12-4	TSSWGQADTEAF
few	TRBV29-1	SVDSRRSSYNEQF